Below, 21 T cell receptor beta chains from the same sample are listed, as sequenced in a study of response to subunit inactivated influenza vaccine. TCRdb re-called the RT-PCR reads with MiXCR, one entry per CDR3 protein. Here the sample spans about 480,000 distinct CDR3 sequences, 10% to 15% being singletons. Sequences were derived from PBMCs from blood, sampled roughly 46 days after vaccination. These receptors all stem from a man aged 50-60 years who received an inactivated influenza vaccine.

This clonotype has just a few counts. The V gene is TRBV29-1, the J gene TRBJ1-4, with D unresolved. Germline V CDR1 and CDR2: SQVTM, ANQGSEA. Trimming took 4 bases from V and 5 from J, leaving 11 bases between them. The CDR3 has 13 residues. CDR3 nucleotide sequence: TGCAGCGTTGTAGGACTGATCAATGAAAAACTGTTTTTT. Residues: CSVVGLINEKLFF.

This clonotype was detected only a few times. This chain joins TRBV20-1 and TRBJ2-1; 10 nucleotides match TRBD2. Germline values: CDR1 DFQATT, CDR2 SNEGSKA (reference sequence). V lost 7 bases and J lost 6; bases outside the gene matches: 6. The CDR3 has 13 residues. The CDR3 DNA follows: TGCAGTGTAGGACTAGCGGAACCCAATGAGCAGTTCTTC. Its protein is CSVGLAEPNEQFF.

The CDR3 nucleotides read TGCAGTCCTATAATAAGTGTAGAACCCTACTACGAGCAGTACTTC. It encodes CSPIISVEPYYEQYF. The rearrangement uses TRBV20-1 and TRBJ2-7, with no clear D. This CDR3 comprises 15 residues. The germline V gene has CDR1 DFQATT and CDR2 SNEGSKA (reference sequence). With 8 bases removed from V and 3 bases from J, the gap between germline ends came to 23 bases.

This clonotype was seen more than once but under ten times. The DNA is omitted, as the CDR3 cannot be located on it reliably, and the CDR3 follows TCRdb's listing. The V and J genes are TRBV29-1 and TRBJ2-5. Inclusive of both ends, the CDR3 amounts to 13 amino acids. Looked up from germline, CDR1 is SQVTM and CDR2 is ANQGSEA. CDR3 in amino acids: CSVEFRFGETQYF.

This clonotype was seen repeatedly, ten times or more. The gene calls are TRBV7-6 and TRBJ1-1; 7 bases are a match to TRBD1. The CDR3 is 16 residues long. V trimming: 4 bases; J trimming: 6 bases; junction bases outside the gene matches: 14. Germline assignment: CDR1 SGHVS and CDR2 FNYEAQ. Here the CDR3 reads CASSSGPTIQGSEAFF. The CDR3 bases are TGTGCCAGCAGCTCAGGGCCCACTATACAGGGGTCTGAAGCTTTCTTT.

This sequence joins TRBV7-2 and TRBJ2-2; no definite D call. CDR1 and CDR2 (germline): SGHTA, FQGNSA. Trimming left V 1 base short and J 1 base short, with 7 bases between. There are 15 residues in the CDR3. Here the CDR3 DNA reads TGTGCCAGCAGCTTAGACGGGCTGAACACCGGGGAGCTGTTTTTT. The encoded protein is CASSLDGLNTGELFF. The full variable domain, in which reference TRBV7-2 and TRBJ2-2 provide the parts outside the CDR3, is GAGVSQSPSNKVTEKGKDVELRCDPISGHTALYWYRQSLGQGLEFLIYFQGNSAPDKSGLPSDRFSAERTGGSVSTLTIQRTQQEDSAVYLCASSLDGLNTGELFFGEGSRLTVL.

The chain uses TRBV5-1 and TRBJ1-2; a weak D match, TRBD1 (6 bases). V lost 4 bases, J lost 7 bases, and 14 bases lay in between. The CDR3 has 13 amino acids. The V gene's germline CDR1 is SGHRS and CDR2 YFSETQ. DNA for the CDR3: TGCGCCAGCAGCGAGGACAGCTTTAGTGGCTACACCTTC. Residues: CASSEDSFSGYTF.

This clonotype was found a few times. The chain carries TRBV12-3 or TRBV12-4 and TRBJ2-3; TRBD1 might be the D (6 bases). Trimming shortened V by 6 bases and J by 4 bases, and 8 bases separated the two germline ends. The CDR3 contains 12 residues. CDR3 bases: TGTGCCAGCAGCAACAGGGCAGATACGCAGTATTTT. This translates into CASSNRADTQYF.

This clonotype was detected only a few times. The DNA of the CDR3 is TGTGCCAGCTCAAGGCGGGCAGGGAGAGCGGATGGCTACACCTTC. Protein sequence: CASSRRAGRADGYTF. This rearrangement joins TRBV12-3 or TRBV12-4 to TRBJ1-2; TRBD1 is a possible D gene (5 bases). The CDR3 has 15 residues. Trimming pared 8 bases from V and 6 bases from J, leaving 22 bases between.

The V call is TRBV15, the J call TRBJ1-3, with a tentative D call TRBD1 (6 bases). The CDR3 is 18 residues long. Deletions cut 0 bases from V and 3 bases from J, with 18 bases between. The V gene's germline CDR1 is LNHNV and CDR2 YYDKDF (reference sequence). The CDR3 DNA follows: TGTGCCACCAGCAGAGATTCGAGGCAGGGGAGATTTGGAAACACCATATATTTT. It is translated as CATSRDSRQGRFGNTIYF.

This clonotype was observed a few times. The rearrangement links TRBV12-3 or TRBV12-4 to TRBJ2-1; D might be TRBD2 (5 bases). This CDR3 comprises 14 residues. The V end was cut by 7 bases, the J end by 9 bases, with 19 bases between. The CDR3 sequence: CASTPGFLKGEQFF. In DNA form, the CDR3 reads TGTGCCAGCACACCGGGATTCCTTAAGGGTGAGCAGTTCTTC.

In its sample, this clonotype was seen a few times. This chain uses TRBV7-9 with TRBJ1-6; tentative D call: TRBD1 (6 bases). Trimming removed 4 bases from V and 1 base from J, with 8 bases in between. CDR3 size: 15 residues. Germline V gene lookup returns CDR1 SEHNR and CDR2 FQNEAQ (reference sequence). DNA of the CDR3: TGTGCCAGCAGCTCCACAGGGTCCTATAATTCACCCCTCCACTTT. Translating gives CASSSTGSYNSPLHF.

This clonotype has just a few counts. As DNA, the CDR3 is TGTGCCAGCAGTTCCTGGGCGGGAAGCACAGATACGCAGTATTTT. Residues: CASSSWAGSTDTQYF. The rearrangement links TRBV7-9 to TRBJ2-3, with D possibly matching TRBD2 (6 bases). The germline V gene encodes CDR1 SEHNR and CDR2 FQNEAQ (reference sequence). V lost 6 bases, J lost 0 bases, and 13 bases lay in between. The CDR3 sequence is 15 residues long.

This clonotype was counted many times. The chain is built from TRBV24-1 and TRBJ2-3; TRBD2 matches 7 bases. The CDR3 runs 20 residues. Germline V gives CDR1 KGHDR, CDR2 SFDVKD. Losses at the gene ends were 1 base for V and 4 bases for J; bases not matched to a gene: 19. The CDR3 coding sequence is TGTGCCACCAGTGATTTTGGGGACGGGGGAGGGCCTGGTTTCGCAGATACGCAGTATTTT. Translating it yields CATSDFGDGGGPGFADTQYF.

At least ten counts were recorded for this clonotype. The chain uses TRBV5-1 and TRBJ1-6; TRBD1 matches 8 bases. Germline CDR1 reads SGHRS; CDR2 reads YFSETQ. Trimming at V came to 7 bases and at J to 8 bases, leaving 5 bases not matched to a gene. The CDR3 contains 13 residues. The CDR3 nucleotides read TGCGCCAGCGCGACAGGGGCCTATTCACCCCTCCACTTT. Protein product: CASATGAYSPLHF.

This rearrangement joins TRBV5-6 to TRBJ1-5; TRBD1 is a possible D gene (6 bases). CDR3 length: 15 residues. Trimming removed 4 bases at V and 5 bases at J, with 16 bases between. Germline V gene lookup returns CDR1 SGHDT and CDR2 YYEEEE. CDR3 sequence: CASSPSWGGDQPQHF. The CDR3, as DNA: TGTGCCAGCAGCCCATCGTGGGGGGGCGATCAGCCCCAGCATTTT.

In its sample, this clonotype was seen a few times. The chain couples TRBV18 to TRBJ2-1; 8 nucleotides match TRBD1. Germline V gene data show CDR1 as KGHSH and CDR2 as LQKENI. The CDR3 extends over 16 amino acids. The junction had 9 bases not matched to a gene; V was cut back by 5 bases and J by 3 bases. The CDR3 DNA reads as TGTGCCAGCTCATCGCCCAGGGGGCGCGTCTACAATGAGCAGTTCTTC. Encoded protein: CASSSPRGRVYNEQFF.

Only a few counts were recorded for this clonotype. The CDR3 spells CASSYIQGAGTEAFF. The CDR3 DNA is TGCGCCAGCAGTTATATCCAGGGGGCTGGAACTGAAGCTTTCTTT. J is TRBJ1-1 and V is TRBV5-1, with 8 bases matching TRBD1. This CDR3 contains 15 residues. Trimming cost V 5 bases and J 5 bases; bases outside gene matches: 11. CDR1 and CDR2 (germline): SGHRS, YFSETQ.

This clonotype was counted ten times or more. The chain is built from TRBV12-3 or TRBV12-4 and TRBJ2-7; 7 nucleotides line up with TRBD1. The length of the CDR3 is 12 residues. The trim removed 6 bases at V and 2 bases at J, leaving 1 base unmatched. The CDR3 DNA reads as TGTGCCAGCAGCGGACAGGCCTACGAGCAGTACTTC. Translated, it gives CASSGQAYEQYF.

The chain uses TRBV19 and TRBJ1-1; D is undetermined. The germline V and J ends were trimmed by 5 bases and 3 bases, with 10 bases remaining between them. Germline V lookup: CDR1 LNHDA, CDR2 SQIVND (reference sequence). The CDR3 sequence is 13 residues long. The CDR3 DNA reads TGTGCCAGTAGTGCCGACCGGTACACTGAAGCTTTCTTT. Translated, it gives CASSADRYTEAFF.

V gene TRBV5-5 combines with J gene TRBJ2-2; weak D call: TRBD2 (6 bases). Germline-derived CDR1 and CDR2 are SGHKS and YYEKEE (reference sequence). V was clipped by 3 bases and J by 0 bases, with 9 bases between them. This CDR3 has 15 residues. The DNA for the CDR3 is TGTGCCAGCAGCTGGGACTTCTCGAACACCGGGGAGCTGTTTTTT. Amino acid sequence: CASSWDFSNTGELFF. Looking up the rest from reference TRBV5-5 and TRBJ2-2 gives the full variable domain: DAGVTQSPTHLIKTRGQQVTLRCSPISGHKSVSWYQQVLGQGPQFIFQYYEKEERGRGNFPDRFSARQFPNYSSELNVNALLLGDSALYLCASSWDFSNTGELFFGEGSRLTVL.